This TCR beta chain was recorded in a study of response to subunit inactivated influenza vaccine (dated by TCRdb to 2016 to 2018). About the study as a whole: To follow how T cells responded to a trivalent subunit inactivated influenza vaccine, the researchers relied on deep quantitative profiling of the T cell receptor repertoire.

CDR1 is given as SGHRS and CDR2 as YFSETQ, both from the germline V gene. CDR3 length: 15 amino acids, cysteine to phenylalanine. Of all the DNA, just the CDR3 is kept, 45 bases in frame from base 1. V is cut by 0 bases and J by 4 bases, and the space between the germline ends is 13 bases. The paper as a whole reports these results and caveats: The authors suggested that each seasonal influenza vaccination may recruit only a limited number of new T cells.

The library was prepared using RT-PCR. The sequencer listed for this sample is Illumina HiSeq 2500. Using fastp at Q25 and MiXCR, TCRdb reprocessed the public reads and kept productive beta chains. A single entry per CDR3 protein holds the most common genes and DNA from its merged rows. In all, the sample holds around 580,000 distinct CDR3 sequences, and less than 15% of those were seen once. Approximately 12% of the sample rests with the top ten. This clonotype was seen repeatedly, ten times or more. Its antigen is unknown. No qualities accompany the bases; no much larger clone lies one base away. The chain is encoded by TRBV5-1 joined to TRBJ1-2; the D gene remains uncertain. The specimen was PBMCs from blood, collected 12 days after vaccination. This sequence originates from a man aged 45 to 65 who received an inactivated influenza vaccine. Donor details come from another sample of the same person, matched by shared clones. The nucleotide sequence reads as follows: TGCGCCAGCAGCTTGGATCCGAGGACGGGCTATGGCTACACCTTC. Its protein is CASSLDPRTGYGYTF.